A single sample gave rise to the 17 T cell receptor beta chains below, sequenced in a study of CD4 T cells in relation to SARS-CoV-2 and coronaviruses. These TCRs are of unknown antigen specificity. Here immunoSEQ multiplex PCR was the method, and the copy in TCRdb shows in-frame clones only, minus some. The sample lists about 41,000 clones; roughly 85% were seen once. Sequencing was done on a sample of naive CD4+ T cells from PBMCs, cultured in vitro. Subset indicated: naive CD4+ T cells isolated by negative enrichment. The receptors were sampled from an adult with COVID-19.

CDR3 DNA sequence: TGCGCCAGCAGCTTGGAGACCCACAGCATCTTTAACTATGGCTACACCTTC. It yields the protein CASSLETHSIFNYGYTF. The rearrangement joins TRBV5-1 to TRBJ1-2; D gene ambiguous. V was cut by 0 bases and J by 1 base, with 16 bases left in between. This CDR3 region has 17 residues. In germline, CDR1 is SGHRS, CDR2 YFSETQ.

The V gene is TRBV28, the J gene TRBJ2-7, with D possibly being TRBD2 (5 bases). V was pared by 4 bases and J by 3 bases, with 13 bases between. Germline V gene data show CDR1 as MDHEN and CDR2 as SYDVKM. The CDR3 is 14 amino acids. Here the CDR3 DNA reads TGTGCCAGCAGTTCCCCCGCTAGCCGCTACGAGCAGTACTTC. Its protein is CASSSPASRYEQYF.

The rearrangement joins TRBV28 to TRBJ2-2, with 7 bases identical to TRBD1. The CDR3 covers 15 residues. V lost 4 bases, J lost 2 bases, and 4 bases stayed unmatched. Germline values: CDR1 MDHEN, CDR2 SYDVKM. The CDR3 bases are TGTGCCAGCAGTTGGACAGGAAGAAACACCGGGGAGCTGTTTTTT. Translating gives CASSWTGRNTGELFF. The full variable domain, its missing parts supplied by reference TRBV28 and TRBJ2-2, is DVKVTQSSRYLVKRTGEKVFLECVQDMDHENMFWYRQDPGLGLRLIYFSYDVKMKEKGDIPEGYSVSREKKERFSLILESASTNQTSMYLCASSWTGRNTGELFFGEGSRLTVL.

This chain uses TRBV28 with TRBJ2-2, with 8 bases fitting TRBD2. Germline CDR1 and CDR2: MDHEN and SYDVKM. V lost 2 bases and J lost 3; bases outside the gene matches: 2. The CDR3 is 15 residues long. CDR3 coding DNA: TGTGCCAGCAGTTTAGGACTAGCTTACACCGGGGAGCTGTTTTTT. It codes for CASSLGLAYTGELFF.

CDR3 nucleotides: TGTGCCAGCAGCTCGATGGGACAGATCCAAGAGACCCAGTACTTC. Its protein is CASSSMGQIQETQYF. The chain uses TRBV11-1 and TRBJ2-5; 7 bases fit TRBD1. The ends lost 4 bases at V and 1 base at J; junction bases unmatched: 6. The CDR3 contains 15 residues. From germline, CDR1 is SGHAT and CDR2 FQDESV (reference sequence).

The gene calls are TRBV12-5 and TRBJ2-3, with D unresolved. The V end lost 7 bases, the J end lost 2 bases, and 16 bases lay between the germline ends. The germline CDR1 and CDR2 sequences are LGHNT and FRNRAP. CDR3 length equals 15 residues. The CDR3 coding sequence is TGTGCTAGTGCTCCTTCCCTCCCCATCACAGATACGCAGTATTTT. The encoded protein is CASAPSLPITDTQYF.

The CDR3 protein is CASSRGQGAGEQYF. CDR3 sequence (DNA): TGCGCCAGCAGCCGGGGACAGGGGGCTGGGGAGCAGTACTTC. V and J are TRBV5-1 and TRBJ2-7; 12 bases match TRBD1. The junction had 6 bases not matched to a gene; V was cut back by 4 bases and J by 7 bases. This CDR3 region has 14 residues. The germline V gene has CDR1 SGHRS and CDR2 YFSETQ.

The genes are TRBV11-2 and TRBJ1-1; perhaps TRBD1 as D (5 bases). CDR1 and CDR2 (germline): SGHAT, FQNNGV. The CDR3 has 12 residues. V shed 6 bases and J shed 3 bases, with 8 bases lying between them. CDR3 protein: CASSWGYTEAFF. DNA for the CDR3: TGTGCCAGCAGTTGGGGCTACACTGAAGCTTTCTTT.

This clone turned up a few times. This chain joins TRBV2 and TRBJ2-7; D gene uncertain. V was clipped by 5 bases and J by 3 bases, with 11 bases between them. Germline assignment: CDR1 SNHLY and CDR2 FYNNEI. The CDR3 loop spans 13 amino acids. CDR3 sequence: CASSRWYLYEQYF. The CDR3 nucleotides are TGTGCCAGCAGTCGTTGGTACCTCTACGAGCAGTACTTC.

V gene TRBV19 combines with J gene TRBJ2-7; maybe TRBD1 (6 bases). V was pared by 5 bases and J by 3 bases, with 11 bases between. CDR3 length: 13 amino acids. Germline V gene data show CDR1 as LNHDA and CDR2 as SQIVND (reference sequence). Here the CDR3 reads CASSQSTGYEQYF. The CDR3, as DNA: TGTGCCAGTAGTCAATCGACAGGCTACGAGCAGTACTTC.

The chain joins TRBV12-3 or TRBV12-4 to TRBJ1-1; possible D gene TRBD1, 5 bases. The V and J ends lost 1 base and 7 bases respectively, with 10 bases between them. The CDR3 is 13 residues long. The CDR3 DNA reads TGTGCCAGCAGTTTAGGGAGGAGGGGTGAAGCTTTCTTT. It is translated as CASSLGRRGEAFF.

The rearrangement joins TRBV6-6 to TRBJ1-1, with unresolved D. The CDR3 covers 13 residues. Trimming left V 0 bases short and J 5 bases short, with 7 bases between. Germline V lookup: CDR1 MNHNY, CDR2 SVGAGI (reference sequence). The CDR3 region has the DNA TGTGCCAGCAGTTACTCGACGGGAACTGAAGCTTTCTTT. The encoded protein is CASSYSTGTEAFF.

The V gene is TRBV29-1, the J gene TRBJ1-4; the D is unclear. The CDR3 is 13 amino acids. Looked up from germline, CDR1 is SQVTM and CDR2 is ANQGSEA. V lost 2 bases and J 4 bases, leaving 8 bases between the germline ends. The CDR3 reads CSVEILNNEKLFF. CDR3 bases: TGCAGCGTTGAAATACTGAATAATGAAAAACTGTTTTTT.

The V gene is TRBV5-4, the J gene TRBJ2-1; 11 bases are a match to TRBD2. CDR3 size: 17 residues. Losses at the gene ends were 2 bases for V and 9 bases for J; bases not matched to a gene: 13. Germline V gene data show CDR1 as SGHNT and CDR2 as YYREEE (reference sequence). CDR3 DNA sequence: TGTGCCAGCAGCTTCCCTAGCGGGAGGACCGGCGGGGTTGAGCAGTTCTTC. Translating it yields CASSFPSGRTGGVEQFF.

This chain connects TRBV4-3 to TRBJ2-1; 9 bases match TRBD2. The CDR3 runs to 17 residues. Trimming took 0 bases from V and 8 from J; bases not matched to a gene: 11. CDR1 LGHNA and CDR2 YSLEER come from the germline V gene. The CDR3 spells CASSQDLIWREGDEQFF. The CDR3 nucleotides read TGCGCCAGCAGCCAAGATCTGATTTGGCGGGAGGGCGATGAGCAGTTCTTC.

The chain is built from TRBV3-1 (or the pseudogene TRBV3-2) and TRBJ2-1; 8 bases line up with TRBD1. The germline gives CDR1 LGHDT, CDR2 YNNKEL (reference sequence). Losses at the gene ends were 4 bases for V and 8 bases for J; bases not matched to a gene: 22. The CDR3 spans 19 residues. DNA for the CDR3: TGTGCCAGCAGCCGACAGGTGCGACGTACAGGGGGACGCACCTATGAGCAGTTCTTC. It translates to CASSRQVRRTGGRTYEQFF.

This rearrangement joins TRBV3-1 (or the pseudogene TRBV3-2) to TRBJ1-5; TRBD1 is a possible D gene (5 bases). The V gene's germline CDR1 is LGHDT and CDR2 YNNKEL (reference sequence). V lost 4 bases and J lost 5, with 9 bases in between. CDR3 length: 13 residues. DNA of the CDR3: TGTGCCAGCAGCCTGTCCAGGGATCAGCCCCAGCATTTT. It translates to CASSLSRDQPQHF.